This T cell receptor (beta chain) was sequenced for a study of technical replicates of blood from four donors. Some clones are missing from TCRdb's copy, which holds only in-frame ones; the method was immunoSEQ multiplex PCR. The sample has about 62,000 clones, about 90% seen once. The germline CDR1 and CDR2 sequences are PRHDT and FYEKMQ (reference sequence). V lost 1 base and J lost 5, with 24 bases in between. The CDR3 length is 18 residues. Sequencing used PBMCs. J is TRBJ2-7 and V is TRBV13; a possible D gene is TRBD2 (7 bases). The receptor was derived from a human donor in good health. Some clones in this sample may be carry-over from other donors' samples. The CDR3 DNA reads as TGTGCCAGCAGCTTAGAGGGGGTTTTCGCGGGAGAGGGGGACGAGCAGTACTTC. Translation gives CASSLEGVFAGEGDEQYF.